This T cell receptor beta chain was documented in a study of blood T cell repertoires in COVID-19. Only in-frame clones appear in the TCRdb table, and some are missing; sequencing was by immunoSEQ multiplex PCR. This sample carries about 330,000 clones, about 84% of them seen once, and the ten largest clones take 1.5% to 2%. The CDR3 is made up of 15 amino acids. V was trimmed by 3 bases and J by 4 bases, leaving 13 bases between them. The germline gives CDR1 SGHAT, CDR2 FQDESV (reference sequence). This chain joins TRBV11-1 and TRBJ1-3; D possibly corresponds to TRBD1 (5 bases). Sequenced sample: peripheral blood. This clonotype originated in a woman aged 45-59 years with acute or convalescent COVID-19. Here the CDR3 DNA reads TGTGCCAGCAGCTTGTCAGGGCCAGGCGGAAACACCATATATTTT. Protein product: CASSLSGPGGNTIYF.